These T cell receptor beta chains were read from a single sample in a study of control samples from healthy donors and cancer patients. The repertoire was sequenced with immunoSEQ multiplex PCR; TCRdb's copy has only in-frame clones and lacks some. This sample has about 110,000 clones, with roughly four fifths found just once. Sample: blood. The origin of the receptors is a man aged 18 to 30 in good health. The CDR3 runs from the conserved cysteine through the conserved F or W. D genes are given only for firm matches. The size of a clone is reported for some rows only, either as once, few or many, or as a class for expanded clones.

CDR3nt | CDR3aa | j_gene | abundance | d_gene | v_gene
TGTGCCAGCAGTTTACAAGGCAGATTCAATTCACCCCTCCACTTT | CASSLQGRFNSPLHF | TRBJ1-6 | NA | NA | TRBV27
TGTGCCAGCAGCTCCTCCCTCGACGAGCAGTACTTC | CASSSSLDEQYF | TRBJ2-7 | NA | NA | TRBV5-4
TGCAGCGCTGGACAGGCGGCGAACACTGAAGCTTTCTTT | CSAGQAANTEAFF | TRBJ1-1 | once | TRBD1 | TRBV29-1
TGTGCCAGCAGTTTCAGCGAGGGCTACACCTTC | CASSFSEGYTF | TRBJ1-2 | NA | NA | TRBV12-3/TRBV12-4
TGTGCCAGCAGCTTAGGGTCGGCGTATGAGCAGTTCTTC | CASSLGSAYEQFF | TRBJ2-1 | NA | NA | TRBV11-3
TGTGCCAGCAGCCATCCCTCCCCCGGGGATGAGCAGTTCTTC | CASSHPSPGDEQFF | TRBJ2-1 | NA | NA | TRBV3-1/TRBV3-2
TGTGCCAGCAGCTCCAGGGCGGGTGCCTTTAGCACTGAAGCTTTCTTT | CASSSRAGAFSTEAFF | TRBJ1-1 | medium-sized | NA | TRBV5-4
TGTGCCAGCAGCTTTGTACAGGGCACTGAAGCTTTCTTT | CASSFVQGTEAFF | TRBJ1-1 | once | NA | TRBV7-9
TGTGCCTGGGCGAGAGCGGGGGGCACCCAGTACTTC | CAWARAGGTQYF | TRBJ2-5 | NA | TRBD2 | TRBV30
TGTGCCAGCAGTTTATGGGTCGGGGAGCTGTTTTTT | CASSLWVGELFF | TRBJ2-2 | NA | NA | TRBV12-3/TRBV12-4
TGTGCCACCAGCAGAGATCGACAGCCGAACACTGAAGCTTTCTTT | CATSRDRQPNTEAFF | TRBJ1-1 | NA | NA | TRBV15
TGTGCCAGCAGCTCTCGGACAGATGACTATGGCTACACCTTC | CASSSRTDDYGYTF | TRBJ1-2 | once | NA | TRBV7-2
TGTGCCAGCAGCTTAACAGGGGGCGTGGGGGAGACCCAGTACTTC | CASSLTGGVGETQYF | TRBJ2-5 | few | TRBD1 | TRBV7-2
TGTGCCAGCAGTGAAGGAACAGGGTTAATCCAGCCCCAGCATTTT | CASSEGTGLIQPQHF | TRBJ1-5 | many | NA | TRBV6-1
TGTGCCAGCAGCTTAGGGGGAGGGAGCGGCTCCTACGAGCAGTACTTC | CASSLGGGSGSYEQYF | TRBJ2-7 | once | TRBD2 | TRBV7-2
TGTGCCAGCAGCTTAGCCCCTTTGCAGGGGCTACGGGATGAGCAGTTCTTC | CASSLAPLQGLRDEQFF | TRBJ2-1 | NA | NA | TRBV11-2
TGTGCCAGCAGTTACCGGTCCAGGGACCCTACGAATGGCTACACCTTC | CASSYRSRDPTNGYTF | TRBJ1-2 | NA | NA | TRBV28
TGTGCCAGCAGTGAATCCCCCCCCACCAACACTGAAGCTTTCTTT | CASSESPPTNTEAFF | TRBJ1-1 | NA | NA | TRBV6-1
TGTGCCACCAGCAGAGCGACCGAGAACACTGAAGCTTTCTTT | CATSRATENTEAFF | TRBJ1-1 | NA | NA | TRBV15
TGTGCCAGTAGTGAGAGGGCTAATTCGAACACTGAAGCTTTCTTT | CASSERANSNTEAFF | TRBJ1-1 | NA | NA | TRBV19
TGCGCCAGCAGCCCGCCTCGGCAGGGATACAATGAGCAGTTCTTC | CASSPPRQGYNEQFF | TRBJ2-1 | NA | NA | TRBV5-1
TGTGCCAGCAGCCTCGGGACTCCCGAGCAGTACTTC | CASSLGTPEQYF | TRBJ2-7 | NA | NA | TRBV6-2/TRBV6-3
TGTGCCAGCAGTGTTAGGGGAGGCACCGGGGAGCTGTTTTTT | CASSVRGGTGELFF | TRBJ2-2 | NA | NA | TRBV2
TGTGCCAGCAGCTACCATCGACAGCGCTCCTACAATGAGCAGTTCTTC | CASSYHRQRSYNEQFF | TRBJ2-1 | NA | NA | TRBV7-9
TGTGCCAGCAGCTTAGGATTCCTAACGGGCACTGAAGCTTTCTTT | CASSLGFLTGTEAFF | TRBJ1-1 | NA | NA | TRBV7-6
TGTGCCAGCAGCCCCGACTCAAACTATGGCTACACCTTC | CASSPDSNYGYTF | TRBJ1-2 | NA | NA | TRBV3-1/TRBV3-2
TGTGCCAGCAGTTTCCGAAGGGAAGCTTTCTTT | CASSFRREAFF | TRBJ1-1 | NA | NA | TRBV28
TGTGCCAGCAGCCCACCGGGACAGGCTAATGAAAAACTGTTTTTT | CASSPPGQANEKLFF | TRBJ1-4 | NA | TRBD1 | TRBV7-9
TGTGCCAGCAGCTTGGGCCCAGGGGTTGAGCAGTTCTTC | CASSLGPGVEQFF | TRBJ2-1 | NA | NA | TRBV5-5
TGTGCCAGCAGCCAACAGGGTTCCTATGGCTACACCTTC | CASSQQGSYGYTF | TRBJ1-2 | NA | NA | TRBV3-1/TRBV3-2
TGTGCCAGCAGTTACAGGGAGGGCCGGCCCCAGCATTTT | CASSYREGRPQHF | TRBJ1-5 | NA | NA | TRBV6-5
TGTGCCTGGAGAACAGGGGCGACCTATGGCTACACCTTC | CAWRTGATYGYTF | TRBJ1-2 | NA | TRBD1 | TRBV30
TGTGCCAGCAGCTTAGCGCGTGTAGTCCCCGAGACCCAGTACTTC | CASSLARVVPETQYF | TRBJ2-5 | NA | NA | TRBV7-8
TGTGCCAGCAGCTTCAAAACAGGGGGCCTCACCCTCGAGCAGTACTTC | CASSFKTGGLTLEQYF | TRBJ2-7 | few | TRBD1 | TRBV5-6
TGTGCCAGCAGCCTAACGGACAGGAAATCTGGAAACACCATATATTTT | CASSLTDRKSGNTIYF | TRBJ1-3 | few | TRBD1 | TRBV7-2
TGTGCCAGCAGTTTAGGGGGACAGGGATACGAGACCCAGTACTTC | CASSLGGQGYETQYF | TRBJ2-5 | NA | TRBD1 | TRBV27
TGTGCCAGCAGTGGTGGACTAGCGGGGGGGCAAGAGACCCAGTACTTC | CASSGGLAGGQETQYF | TRBJ2-5 | NA | TRBD2 | TRBV2
TGTGCCAGCAGCCCTTCAGCTAACTATGGCTACACCTTC | CASSPSANYGYTF | TRBJ1-2 | NA | NA | TRBV7-2